The source of this T cell receptor beta chain is a study of cytomegalovirus exposure and HLA in healthy donors. Whole-study findings and limits: Previous analysis showed most TCR beta V segments were productive about 87% or about 30% of the time. The dataset shows that most TCR sequences were rare, while some public TCRs occurred in many donors.

The length of the CDR3 is 15 residues. Per the germline V gene, CDR1 is SGHTS and CDR2 is YDEGEE. The junction had 11 bases not matched to a gene; V was cut back by 5 bases and J by 6 bases. Amplification used 60 Vbeta primers and 13 Jbeta primers. Libraries were prepared by immunoSEQ multiplex PCR; TCRdb keeps only in-frame clonotypes and omits some of them. Of fewer than 250,000 clones in the sample, roughly 83% were seen once. Points on this clone: What it recognizes is unknown.

The receptor was derived from a girl aged 5-17 years in good health and CMV-seronegative. The sequenced sample was PBMCs. This chain joins TRBV5-8 and TRBJ2-1, with 7 nucleotides matching TRBD2. The CDR3 DNA reads TGTGCCAGCAGTTATGGACTAGATCTCTTCAATGAGCAGTTCTTC. It translates to CASSYGLDLFNEQFF.